This TCR beta chain derives from a study of blood T cell repertoires in COVID-19. Study context: Sources were T cells, B-cell-depleted T cells, or PBMCs; the material itself was cDNA or gDNA.

As processed by the authors: Reference gene primer amplification gave nucleated cell count estimates. Using immunoSEQ multiplex PCR, the repertoire was profiled, and TCRdb retains in-frame clones only, with some absent. The V and J calls and the clone size are those of that table, but D and trimming were determined from the DNA. Altogether some 89,000 clones are present, about nine tenths being singletons, with the ten largest covering 1.5% to 2%. Germline-derived CDR1 and CDR2 are SEHNR and FQNEAQ (reference sequence). The V and J ends lost 5 bases and 2 bases, in that order; junction bases with no gene match: 9. CDR3 length: 15 residues.

The TCR originated in a man aged 55 to 69 with acute or convalescent COVID-19. The source material was peripheral blood. J is TRBJ2-7 and V is TRBV7-9, with 7 bases matching TRBD2. CDR3 bases: TGTGCCAGCAGCCCCCCGGGGAGCGGGGCCTACGAGCAGTACGTC. Its translation: CASSPPGSGAYEQYV.